This is a list of T cell receptor beta chains from one sample in a study of cytomegalovirus exposure and HLA in healthy donors. Clones were read by immunoSEQ multiplex PCR, and TCRdb kept only the in-frame ones, dropping some. Of 110,000 to 150,000 clones in the sample, about four fifths were seen once. Sequenced material: PBMCs. The receptors originated from a man between 40 and 49 years old in good health and CMV-seronegative. CDR3s include the opening cysteine and the closing phenylalanine or tryptophan. Fields, in order: clone size, D gene, J gene, V gene, CDR3 protein, CDR3 DNA. The D gene is left open where the match is weak. Size is omitted from some rows. Given values are once, few, many or a class for expanded clones.

abundance: -
d_gene: TRBD2
j_gene: TRBJ2-2
v_gene: TRBV7-8
CDR3aa: CASSPSGGAPGELFF
CDR3nt: TGTGCCAGCAGCCCCAGCGGGGGGGCCCCCGGGGAGCTGTTTTTT

abundance: -
d_gene: TRBD1
j_gene: TRBJ1-1
v_gene: TRBV4-1
CDR3aa: CASSQDRGTEAFF
CDR3nt: TGCGCCAGCAGCCAGGACAGGGGAACTGAAGCTTTCTTT

abundance: -
d_gene: TRBD2
j_gene: TRBJ2-5
v_gene: TRBV5-5
CDR3aa: CASSLIASGGETQYF
CDR3nt: TGTGCCAGCAGCTTAATCGCTAGCGGGGGAGAGACCCAGTACTTC

abundance: -
d_gene: TRBD1
j_gene: TRBJ2-5
v_gene: TRBV4-1
CDR3aa: CASSQGDRVGETQYF
CDR3nt: TGCGCCAGCAGCCAAGGGGACAGGGTTGGGGAGACCCAGTACTTC

abundance: -
d_gene: -
j_gene: TRBJ2-1
v_gene: TRBV7-2
CDR3aa: CASSLEAITSRNEQFF
CDR3nt: TGTGCCAGCAGCTTAGAAGCGATCACTAGCAGGAATGAGCAGTTCTTC

abundance: few
d_gene: TRBD1
j_gene: TRBJ2-1
v_gene: TRBV4-2
CDR3aa: CASSRAGQGAGGEQFF
CDR3nt: TGTGCCAGCAGCCGGGCCGGACAGGGGGCAGGCGGTGAGCAGTTCTTC

abundance: once
d_gene: -
j_gene: TRBJ2-7
v_gene: TRBV6-6
CDR3aa: CASNARAFYEQYF
CDR3nt: TGTGCCAGCAATGCTAGAGCCTTCTACGAGCAGTACTTC

abundance: -
d_gene: -
j_gene: TRBJ1-5
v_gene: TRBV28
CDR3aa: CASSLLGLHYSNQPQHF
CDR3nt: TGTGCCAGCAGTTTATTGGGGCTCCATTATAGCAATCAGCCCCAGCATTTT

abundance: once
d_gene: TRBD2
j_gene: TRBJ2-3
v_gene: TRBV4-3
CDR3aa: CASSQHTGLVGGDTQYF
CDR3nt: TGCGCCAGCAGCCAACACACCGGACTAGTGGGGGGAGATACGCAGTATTTT

abundance: -
d_gene: -
j_gene: TRBJ2-3
v_gene: TRBV18
CDR3aa: CASSPDSSDTQYF
CDR3nt: TGTGCCAGCTCACCGGACTCTTCAGATACGCAGTATTTT

abundance: once
d_gene: -
j_gene: TRBJ2-7
v_gene: TRBV19
CDR3aa: CASSIAQSYEQYF
CDR3nt: TGTGCCAGTAGTATAGCACAGTCCTACGAGCAGTACTTC

abundance: -
d_gene: TRBD2
j_gene: TRBJ2-5
v_gene: TRBV19
CDR3aa: CASSWGLAGQETQYF
CDR3nt: TGTGCCAGTAGTTGGGGACTAGCGGGCCAAGAGACCCAGTACTTC

abundance: -
d_gene: -
j_gene: TRBJ2-7
v_gene: TRBV5-6
CDR3aa: CASSLNRLSYEQYF
CDR3nt: TGTGCCAGCAGCTTGAACCGACTCTCCTACGAGCAGTACTTC

abundance: -
d_gene: -
j_gene: TRBJ2-2
v_gene: TRBV27
CDR3aa: CASHRHANTGELFF
CDR3nt: TGTGCCAGTCACAGACACGCGAACACCGGGGAGCTGTTTTTT

abundance: -
d_gene: TRBD1
j_gene: TRBJ1-2
v_gene: TRBV9
CDR3aa: CASSGTGANYGYTF
CDR3nt: TGTGCCAGCAGCGGCACAGGGGCCAACTATGGCTACACCTTC

abundance: -
d_gene: -
j_gene: TRBJ1-2
v_gene: TRBV5-1
CDR3aa: CASSLGPGRGNYGYTF
CDR3nt: TGCGCCAGCAGCTTGGGCCCCGGCCGGGGTAACTATGGCTACACCTTC

abundance: few
d_gene: TRBD1
j_gene: TRBJ1-1
v_gene: TRBV6-1
CDR3aa: CASSDRTGNTEAFF
CDR3nt: TGTGCCAGCAGTGACCGGACAGGGAACACTGAAGCTTTCTTT

abundance: -
d_gene: -
j_gene: TRBJ2-1
v_gene: TRBV7-9
CDR3aa: CASSQWLRGLVEQFF
CDR3nt: TGTGCCAGCAGTCAATGGCTGAGGGGGTTAGTTGAGCAGTTCTTC

abundance: -
d_gene: -
j_gene: TRBJ1-6
v_gene: TRBV5-1
CDR3aa: CASSLISSPLHF
CDR3nt: TGCGCCAGCAGCTTGATCAGTTCACCCCTCCACTTT

abundance: -
d_gene: -
j_gene: TRBJ1-1
v_gene: TRBV9
CDR3aa: CASSVGRSMNTEAFF
CDR3nt: TGTGCCAGCAGCGTAGGTAGGAGCATGAACACTGAAGCTTTCTTT

abundance: -
d_gene: TRBD2
j_gene: TRBJ2-7
v_gene: TRBV10-2
CDR3aa: CATGEGIRYEQYF
CDR3nt: TGCGCCACCGGGGAGGGCATACGCTACGAGCAGTACTTC

abundance: -
d_gene: TRBD1
j_gene: TRBJ1-6
v_gene: TRBV5-5
CDR3aa: CASSRGQGESPLHF
CDR3nt: TGTGCCAGCAGCCGGGGACAGGGTGAGTCACCCCTCCACTTT

abundance: -
d_gene: TRBD1
j_gene: TRBJ1-6
v_gene: TRBV5-1
CDR3aa: CASSLWTGGDSYNSPLHF
CDR3nt: TGCGCCAGCAGCCTCTGGACAGGGGGCGACTCCTATAATTCACCCCTCCACTTT

abundance: -
d_gene: TRBD1
j_gene: TRBJ1-4
v_gene: TRBV6-1
CDR3aa: CASGNGQGGEKLFF
CDR3nt: TGTGCCAGCGGAAACGGACAGGGGGGTGAAAAACTGTTTTTT

abundance: -
d_gene: -
j_gene: TRBJ1-5
v_gene: TRBV28
CDR3aa: CASSLEFRPQHF
CDR3nt: TGTGCCAGCAGCCTGGAGTTCAGGCCCCAGCATTTT